Each of the 9 T cell receptor beta chains below was sequenced from the same sample in a study of T cells after yellow fever vaccination. MiXCR, run by TCRdb on the 5' RACE reads, gives a single entry per CDR3 protein. Of some 110,000 distinct CDR3 sequences in the sample, about 7.2% were seen once. The sequencing here drew on CD4+ T cells sorted from PBMCs, taken 35 to 50 days after the first yellow fever vaccination. The receptors originated from a man aged 18-30 years who received the YFV17D yellow fever vaccine.

This clonotype was counted at least ten times. The chain combines TRBV4-3 with TRBJ2-7; 10 positions agree with TRBD2. This CDR3 region has 16 residues. Germline CDR1 is LGHNA and CDR2 is YSLEER. J lost 3 bases, V lost 4 bases, and 9 bases had no gene match. The chain's CDR3 is CASSPSPLAGDYEQYF. The CDR3, as DNA: TGCGCCAGCAGCCCCTCCCCCCTAGCGGGGGACTACGAGCAGTACTTC.

This clonotype was recorded many times. The chain joins TRBV29-1 to TRBJ2-2; no definite D call. The CDR3 consists of 13 residues. Germline V gives CDR1 SQVTM, CDR2 ANQGSEA. V lost 6 bases, J lost 0 bases, and 8 bases lay in between. The CDR3 bases are TGCAGCGTGAGACACACGAACACCGGGGAGCTGTTTTTT. Its translation is CSVRHTNTGELFF.

This clonotype was counted at least ten times. The chain employs TRBV27 and TRBJ1-5; TRBD1 aligns across 12 bases. After removal of 7 bases from V and 1 base from J, the junction contained 8 bases not matched to a gene. The germline CDR1 and CDR2 sequences are MNHEY and SMNVEV (reference sequence). The CDR3 spans 17 residues. The CDR3 nucleotides read TGTGCCAGCAAAACCGGGACAGGGGGCTTGAGCAATCAGCCCCAGCATTTT. Protein: CASKTGTGGLSNQPQHF.

A word on this clonotype: A much larger clone differs from this one at a single base, so this may be a read error. The gene calls are TRBV6-1 and TRBJ2-2; TRBD2 matches at 9 bases. The CDR3 totals 15 residues. Germline-derived CDR1 and CDR2 are MNHNS and SASEGT. V was clipped by 5 bases and J by 4 bases; unmatched bases: 5. In DNA form, the CDR3 reads TGTGCCAGCAGTAGAGCGGGGGGCCCCACCGGGGAGCTGTTTTTT. Translation: CASSRAGGPTGELFF.

This clonotype was seen many times. The chain links TRBV6-6 to TRBJ1-5; D is possibly TRBD1 (6 bases). The V end was cut by 4 bases, the J end by 9 bases, with 13 bases between. The CDR3 sequence is 13 residues long. Germline V gene lookup returns CDR1 MNHNY and CDR2 SVGAGI (reference sequence). The CDR3 region is CASSFPTGRPQHF. CDR3 nucleotides: TGTGCCAGCAGTTTCCCGACAGGTCGGCCCCAGCATTTT.

In this sample, this clonotype turned up many times. The rearrangement uses TRBV13 and TRBJ2-5; D is perhaps TRBD1 (7 bases). The CDR3 runs 15 residues. The ends were cut back, 2 bases at V and 6 bases at J, with 16 bases in the middle. Germline V lookup: CDR1 PRHDT, CDR2 FYEKMQ (reference sequence). This CDR3 is CASSLKDRAGQTQYF. The CDR3 DNA follows: TGTGCCAGCAGCTTAAAAGACAGGGCGGGACAGACCCAGTACTTC.

In this sample, this clonotype turned up a few times. V is TRBV9 and J is TRBJ1-6; a possible D gene is TRBD1 (5 bases). V was cut by 4 bases and J by 12 bases, with 11 bases left in between. Germline V gene data show CDR1 as SGDLS and CDR2 as YYNGEE. CDR3 length equals 12 residues. The CDR3 loop reads CASSLRGGPLHF. The CDR3 DNA reads TGTGCCAGCAGCCTCCGGGGGGGACCCCTCCACTTT.

This clonotype has ten or more counts. The rearrangement uses TRBV5-1 and TRBJ2-2; D possibly corresponds to TRBD2 (6 bases). Between the trimmed V and J ends, which lost 0 bases and 7 bases, there was a span of 13 bases. The CDR3 totals 15 residues. CDR1 and CDR2 (germline): SGHRS, YFSETQ. CDR3 DNA sequence: TGCGCCAGCAGCTTGGTAGGAGGGGTCGGCGGGGAGCTGTTTTTT. Protein sequence: CASSLVGGVGGELFF.

This clonotype was seen many times. This chain uses TRBV6-5 with TRBJ1-1, with 7 positions matching TRBD1. CDR3 length: 16 amino acids. The J segment lost 1 base and the V segment lost 6 bases, leaving 11 bases of the junction unmatched. CDR1 and CDR2 from the germline V gene are MNHEY and SVGAGI. The CDR3: CASSSQRGRGNTEAFF. In nucleotides, the CDR3 is TGTGCCAGCAGCTCTCAGAGGGGGCGGGGGAACACTGAAGCTTTCTTT.